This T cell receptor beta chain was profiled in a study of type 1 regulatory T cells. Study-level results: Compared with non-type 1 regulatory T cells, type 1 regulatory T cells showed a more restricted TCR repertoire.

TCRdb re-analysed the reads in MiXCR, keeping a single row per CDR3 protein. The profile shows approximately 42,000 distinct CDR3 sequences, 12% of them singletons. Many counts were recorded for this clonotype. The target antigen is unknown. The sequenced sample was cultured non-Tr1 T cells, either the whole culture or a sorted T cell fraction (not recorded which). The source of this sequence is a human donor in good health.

The CDR3 region is CASSFRKWGGAFF. The CDR3 bases are TGTGCCAGCAGTTTTCGGAAATGGGGGGGAGCTTTCTTT. This chain connects TRBV12-3 or TRBV12-4 to TRBJ1-1, with a tentative D call TRBD1 (5 bases). Trimming pared 3 bases from V and 10 bases from J, leaving 15 bases between. The CDR3 contains 13 residues.